A selection of T cell receptor beta chains follows, all from one sample in a study of T-cell reconstitution after alpha-beta-depleted transplantation in children. Each CDR3 protein is one row after TCRdb ran MiXCR on the PCR reads. The table records about 300,000 distinct CDR3 sequences, 6.5% to 9% of them present only once. The sample was peripheral blood, taken 360 days after TCRalphabeta/CD19-depleted stem cell transplant. The receptors here all came from a female patient aged 2-9 years who had a stem cell transplant for Fanconi anemia, so the T cells may come from the graft donor. Each CDR3 is given with its conserved first and last residue. The D gene is left open where the match is weak. Where a row states a size, it is once, few, many or the class of an expanded clone; other rows omit it.

cdr3_aa: CASSEVTGIDGYTF; cdr3_nt: TGTGCCAGCAGTGAAGTCACGGGTATCGATGGCTACACCTTC; v_call: TRBV6-1; j_call: TRBJ1-2; d_call: -; clone_size: many
cdr3_aa: CASSYRRGYEQYF; cdr3_nt: TGTGCCAGCAGTTACAGAAGGGGGTACGAGCAGTACTTC; v_call: TRBV6-5; j_call: TRBJ2-7; d_call: -; clone_size: few
cdr3_aa: CASLGPYGYTF; cdr3_nt: TGTGCCAGCCTCGGCCCCTATGGCTACACCTTC; v_call: TRBV6-2/TRBV6-3; j_call: TRBJ1-2; d_call: -; clone_size: many
cdr3_aa: CASSVAGNTDTQYF; cdr3_nt: TGCGCCAGCAGCGTGGCAGGGAACACAGATACGCAGTATTTT; v_call: TRBV5-1; j_call: TRBJ2-3; d_call: -; clone_size: many
cdr3_aa: CASSLEVGRYTEAFF; cdr3_nt: TGTGCCAGCAGCTTAGAGGTAGGGCGCTACACTGAAGCTTTCTTT; v_call: TRBV7-2; j_call: TRBJ1-1; d_call: -; clone_size: many
cdr3_aa: CASRSLAGVYNEQFF; cdr3_nt: TGTGCCAGCAGGTCCCTAGCGGGAGTCTACAATGAGCAGTTCTTC; v_call: TRBV6-2/TRBV6-3; j_call: TRBJ2-1; d_call: TRBD2; clone_size: -
cdr3_aa: CASAGGAGSKNIQYF; cdr3_nt: TGTGCCAGCGCAGGGGGCGCGGGATCCAAAAACATTCAGTACTTC; v_call: TRBV2; j_call: TRBJ2-4; d_call: TRBD1; clone_size: -
cdr3_aa: CASSYGGSGTSFRQHGYTF; cdr3_nt: TGTGCCAGCAGTTACGGAGGGAGTGGAACTTCTTTCAGGCAGCATGGCTACACCTTC; v_call: TRBV6-5; j_call: TRBJ1-2; d_call: -; clone_size: many
cdr3_aa: CSVMGQIYGYTF; cdr3_nt: TGCAGCGTAATGGGACAGATTTATGGCTACACCTTC; v_call: TRBV29-1; j_call: TRBJ1-2; d_call: TRBD1; clone_size: few
cdr3_aa: CASSFVAGGATDTQYF; cdr3_nt: TGTGCCAGCAGCTTCGTAGCGGGGGGGGCCACAGATACGCAGTATTTT; v_call: TRBV7-2; j_call: TRBJ2-3; d_call: TRBD2; clone_size: many
cdr3_aa: CASSWVNGDTQYF; cdr3_nt: TGCGCCAGCAGCTGGGTCAACGGAGATACGCAGTATTTT; v_call: TRBV5-1; j_call: TRBJ2-3; d_call: -; clone_size: many
cdr3_aa: CASSVAAAAGASPQETQYF; cdr3_nt: TGTGCCAGCAGCGTAGCTGCGGCGGCGGGGGCTTCCCCTCAAGAGACCCAGTACTTC; v_call: TRBV9; j_call: TRBJ2-5; d_call: -; clone_size: many
cdr3_aa: CASRVGGDSPLHF; cdr3_nt: TGTGCCAGCCGGGTTGGAGGGGATTCACCCCTCCACTTT; v_call: TRBV6-1; j_call: TRBJ1-6; d_call: -; clone_size: many
cdr3_aa: CASSLQGAIANSPLHF; cdr3_nt: TGTGCCAGCAGTTTACAGGGGGCGATCGCGAACTCACCCCTCCACTTT; v_call: TRBV27; j_call: TRBJ1-6; d_call: TRBD1; clone_size: few
cdr3_aa: CASSSSITRGSYNYEQYF; cdr3_nt: TGTGCCAGCAGTTCCTCGATTACCAGGGGGTCCTACAACTACGAGCAGTACTTC; v_call: TRBV12-3/TRBV12-4; j_call: TRBJ2-7; d_call: TRBD1; clone_size: many
cdr3_aa: CAIKAGNTDTQYF; cdr3_nt: TGTGCCATCAAAGCGGGGAACACAGATACGCAGTATTTT; v_call: TRBV10-3; j_call: TRBJ2-3; d_call: TRBD2; clone_size: many
cdr3_aa: CASSRGTAETTDTQYF; cdr3_nt: TGCGCCAGCAGCCGAGGGACAGCTGAAACAACAGATACGCAGTATTTT; v_call: TRBV5-1; j_call: TRBJ2-3; d_call: TRBD1; clone_size: few
cdr3_aa: CASSSVGHPDTQYF; cdr3_nt: TGTGCCAGCAGCTCTGTGGGGCATCCGGATACGCAGTATTTT; v_call: TRBV6-1; j_call: TRBJ2-3; d_call: -; clone_size: few
cdr3_aa: CASSPELTTGANVLTF; cdr3_nt: TGCGCCAGCAGCCCGGAACTAACTACTGGGGCCAACGTCCTGACTTTC; v_call: TRBV5-1; j_call: TRBJ2-6; d_call: -; clone_size: many
cdr3_aa: CASSLGGRAGANVLTF; cdr3_nt: TGTGCCAGCTCACTCGGAGGTCGCGCTGGGGCCAACGTCCTGACTTTC; v_call: TRBV18; j_call: TRBJ2-6; d_call: -; clone_size: -
cdr3_aa: CASLAAFTDTQYF; cdr3_nt: TGTGCCAGTCTGGCCGCCTTCACAGATACGCAGTATTTT; v_call: TRBV27; j_call: TRBJ2-3; d_call: -; clone_size: many
cdr3_aa: CSVWDRERQETQYF; cdr3_nt: TGCAGCGTATGGGACAGGGAAAGACAAGAGACCCAGTACTTC; v_call: TRBV29-1; j_call: TRBJ2-5; d_call: TRBD1; clone_size: many
cdr3_aa: CASSLGVLLSSYEQYF; cdr3_nt: TGTGCCAGCAGCTTAGGAGTACTCCTGAGCTCCTACGAGCAGTACTTC; v_call: TRBV7-9; j_call: TRBJ2-7; d_call: -; clone_size: -
cdr3_aa: CSASFGGGGTDTQYF; cdr3_nt: TGCAGTGCTAGTTTCGGCGGGGGGGGAACAGATACGCAGTATTTT; v_call: TRBV20-1; j_call: TRBJ2-3; d_call: TRBD2; clone_size: -
cdr3_aa: CASSPRWGGAGPYGYTF; cdr3_nt: TGCGCCAGCAGCCCAAGATGGGGGGGCGCCGGCCCCTATGGCTACACCTTC; v_call: TRBV4-3; j_call: TRBJ1-2; d_call: -; clone_size: many
cdr3_aa: CASSHGTGRDGYTF; cdr3_nt: TGTGCCAGCAGTCATGGGACAGGGAGAGATGGCTACACCTTC; v_call: TRBV27; j_call: TRBJ1-2; d_call: TRBD1; clone_size: -
cdr3_aa: CASSLAGAYEQYF; cdr3_nt: TGCGCCAGCAGCTTAGCGGGGGCCTACGAGCAGTACTTC; v_call: TRBV7-9; j_call: TRBJ2-7; d_call: TRBD2; clone_size: many
cdr3_aa: CASSLNNRNEQYF; cdr3_nt: TGTGCCAGCAGCTTAAACAATCGCAACGAGCAGTACTTC; v_call: TRBV7-2; j_call: TRBJ2-7; d_call: -; clone_size: many
cdr3_aa: CASQAEFNEKLFF; cdr3_nt: TGTGCCAGCCAGGCAGAATTTAATGAAAAACTGTTTTTT; v_call: TRBV18; j_call: TRBJ1-4; d_call: -; clone_size: few
cdr3_aa: CASSPRQGRIGGYTF; cdr3_nt: TGTGCCAGCAGTCCACGACAGGGTCGGATCGGTGGCTACACCTTC; v_call: TRBV6-2/TRBV6-3; j_call: TRBJ1-2; d_call: TRBD1; clone_size: -
cdr3_aa: CSASLAPAKNIQYF; cdr3_nt: TGCAGTGCTAGCCTAGCTCCGGCCAAAAACATTCAGTACTTC; v_call: TRBV20-1; j_call: TRBJ2-4; d_call: -; clone_size: many
cdr3_aa: CASSLWENQPQHF; cdr3_nt: TGTGCCAGCAGTTTATGGGAAAATCAGCCCCAGCATTTT; v_call: TRBV27; j_call: TRBJ1-5; d_call: -; clone_size: many
cdr3_aa: CATKRTVNTGELFF; cdr3_nt: TGTGCCACCAAGAGGACAGTTAACACCGGGGAGCTGTTTTTT; v_call: TRBV6-1; j_call: TRBJ2-2; d_call: -; clone_size: many
cdr3_aa: CASRGATRTGQVRHEQYF; cdr3_nt: TGTGCCAGCAGGGGGGCAACCCGGACAGGTCAGGTCCGTCACGAGCAGTACTTC; v_call: TRBV9; j_call: TRBJ2-7; d_call: TRBD1; clone_size: many
cdr3_aa: CSQRGGYEQYF; cdr3_nt: TGCAGCCAGAGGGGTGGTTACGAGCAGTACTTC; v_call: TRBV20-1; j_call: TRBJ2-7; d_call: -; clone_size: -
cdr3_aa: CASAPTSTFYEQYF; cdr3_nt: TGCGCCAGCGCACCGACTAGCACTTTCTACGAGCAGTACTTC; v_call: TRBV5-1; j_call: TRBJ2-7; d_call: TRBD2; clone_size: many
cdr3_aa: CASSVGTPRADTQYF; cdr3_nt: TGTGCCAGCAGTGTGGGGACTCCAAGGGCAGATACGCAGTATTTT; v_call: TRBV2; j_call: TRBJ2-3; d_call: -; clone_size: few
cdr3_aa: CSARGGGDGELFF; cdr3_nt: TGCAGTGCTAGAGGTGGGGGGGACGGGGAGCTGTTTTTT; v_call: TRBV20-1; j_call: TRBJ2-2; d_call: TRBD2; clone_size: -
cdr3_aa: CASSVLFGGLATNTGELFF; cdr3_nt: TGCGCCAGCAGTGTACTTTTTGGGGGGCTTGCCACAAACACCGGGGAGCTGTTTTTT; v_call: TRBV10-1; j_call: TRBJ2-2; d_call: -; clone_size: few